This TCR beta chain was sequenced in a study of T cell clones after liver transplantation. Clones were sequenced by immunoSEQ multiplex PCR, and TCRdb holds only the in-frame ones, with some missing. The repertoire consists of about 6,200 clones, with approximately 80% occurring once and the leading ten covering 10% to 15%. In germline, CDR1 is LNHDA, CDR2 SQIVND (reference sequence). This CDR3 is built from 15 residues. V lost 7 bases and J lost 4; bases outside the gene matches: 12. The source material was CD8+ T cells from blood, sampled approximately 3.5 years after liver transplant. The chain combines TRBV19 with TRBJ2-5; 7 positions match TRBD2. This clonotype originated in a human patient who received a liver transplant. Some T cells may have originated in the graft donor. CDR3 protein: CASTQTGLEAETQYF. In nucleotides, the CDR3 is TGTGCCAGTACCCAAACCGGACTAGAGGCAGAGACCCAGTACTTC.